These 9 T cell receptor beta chains came from one sample sequenced in a study of shared clonotypes between healthy human individuals (dated by TCRdb to 2018 to 2021). The library was prepared using the immunoSEQ multiplex PCR assay. As stored in TCRdb, this immuneACCESS dataset retains in-frame rearrangements with V and J assigned. A fraction of the clones does not appear; measured against another copy, unresolved V genes explain less than half of the discrepancy, and the remainder lacks a known reason. This sample gives roughly 2 million clones in total; approximately 94% of them show up just once. Jointly, the top ten make up roughly 1.1% of the sample. CD8 naive samples consisted of CD45RO-negative cells that were positively selected for CCR7, yielding a CD45RA+CCR7+ population without TemRA cells. Specimen: naive CD8+ T cells sorted from blood. The intended sense of this specimen's cell subset or site label: CD45RA+CCR7+. The receptors derive from a man aged 18-30 years in good health.

This clone was observed once. The V and J genes are TRBV6-4 and TRBJ2-5; 7 bases are shared with TRBD2. In germline, CDR1 is MRHNA, CDR2 SNTAGT. The CDR3 spans 15 residues. With 2 bases clipped from V and 2 bases from J, the junction kept 5 bases outside the gene matches. CDR3 amino acids: CASSDREGFQETQYF. Here the CDR3 DNA reads TGTGCCAGCAGTGACAGGGAGGGTTTTCAAGAGACCCAGTACTTC.

The rearrangement joins TRBV6-1 to TRBJ1-5; the match to TRBD1 covers 9 bases. V dropped 2 bases and J dropped 0; count of bases not matched to a gene: 8. Germline V gene lookup returns CDR1 MNHNS and CDR2 SASEGT. The CDR3 loop spans 18 amino acids. The CDR3 bases are TGTGCCAGCAGTGAAATTCGGACAGGGGTTTATAGCAATCAGCCCCAGCATTTT. It specifies CASSEIRTGVYSNQPQHF.

The gene calls are TRBV2 and TRBJ1-5; weak D call: TRBD1 (6 bases). Germline CDR1 is SNHLY and CDR2 is FYNNEI. The CDR3 is made up of 16 amino acids. Trimming shortened V by 1 base and J by 3 bases, and 13 bases separated the two germline ends. Written as DNA, the CDR3 is TGTGCCAGCAGTGAAGGTATCAGGGGCTTCAATCAGCCCCAGCATTTT. Translation: CASSEGIRGFNQPQHF.

This clone was recorded once. V usage is TRBV11-2 and J usage is TRBJ2-7; 7 positions agree with TRBD1. Germline assignment: CDR1 SGHAT and CDR2 FQNNGV. Losses at the gene ends were 5 bases for V and 1 base for J; bases not matched to a gene: 8. The CDR3 runs 15 residues. Here the CDR3 reads CASSPMGQWSYEQYF. Here the CDR3 DNA reads TGTGCCAGCAGCCCCATGGGACAGTGGTCCTACGAGCAGTACTTC.

The chain joins TRBV9 to TRBJ1-3, with D uncertain. In germline, CDR1 is SGDLS, CDR2 YYNGEE. CDR3 length: 14 residues. Trimming left V 3 bases short and J 0 bases short, with 7 bases between. CDR3 in amino acids: CASSDGFSGNTIYF. DNA for the CDR3: TGTGCCAGCAGCGATGGGTTCTCTGGAAACACCATATATTTT.

This sequence joins TRBV30 and TRBJ2-5; 9 positions match TRBD1. In germline, CDR1 is GTSNPN, CDR2 SVGIG (reference sequence). CDR3 length equals 17 residues. With 3 bases clipped from V and 5 bases from J, the junction kept 16 bases outside the gene matches. The CDR3 protein is CAWSLGGTGRFGETQYF. The CDR3 DNA sequence: TGTGCCTGGAGCCTCGGAGGGACAGGGCGTTTCGGGGAGACCCAGTACTTC.

The chain joins TRBV19 to TRBJ1-4, with D unclear. Looked up from germline, CDR1 is LNHDA and CDR2 is SQIVND (reference sequence). CDR3 length equals 12 residues. V lost 3 bases and J 8 bases, leaving 7 bases between the germline ends. The CDR3 region is CASSMAREKLFF. CDR3 DNA: TGTGCCAGTAGTATGGCGAGAGAAAAACTGTTTTTT.

The V and J genes are TRBV6-5 and TRBJ2-3; D gene uncertain. The germline V gene encodes CDR1 MNHEY and CDR2 SVGAGI. The ends were cut back, 6 bases at V and 2 bases at J, with 9 bases in the middle. The CDR3 runs to 13 residues. CDR3: CASRPNPTDTQYF. CDR3 sequence (DNA): TGTGCCAGCAGGCCTAACCCCACAGATACGCAGTATTTT.

This chain links TRBV9 with TRBJ2-5; D remains unclear. This CDR3 region has 16 residues. Germline V gene sequence: CDR1 SGDLS, CDR2 YYNGEE. With 0 bases removed from V and 4 bases from J, the gap between germline ends came to 16 bases. The CDR3: CASSVGPGLAGETQYF. The CDR3 bases are TGTGCCAGCAGCGTAGGCCCGGGTTTAGCTGGAGAGACCCAGTACTTC. The full variable domain, rest sourced from reference TRBV9 and TRBJ2-5, is DSGVTQTPKHLITATGQRVTLRCSPRSGDLSVYWYQQSLDQGLQFLIQYYNGEERAKGNILERFSAQQFPDLHSELNLSSLELGDSALYFCASSVGPGLAGETQYFGPGTRLLVL.